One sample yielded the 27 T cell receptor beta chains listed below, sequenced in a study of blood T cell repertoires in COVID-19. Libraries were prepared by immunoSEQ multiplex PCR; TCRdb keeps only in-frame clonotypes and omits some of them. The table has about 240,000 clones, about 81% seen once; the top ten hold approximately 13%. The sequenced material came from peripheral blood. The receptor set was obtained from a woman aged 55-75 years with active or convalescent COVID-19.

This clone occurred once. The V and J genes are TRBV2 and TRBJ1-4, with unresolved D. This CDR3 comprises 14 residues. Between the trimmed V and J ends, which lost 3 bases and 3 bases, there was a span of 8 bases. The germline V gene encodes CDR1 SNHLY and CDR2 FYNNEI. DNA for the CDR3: TGTGCCAGCAGTGATCCTACAGCTAATGAAAAACTGTTTTTT. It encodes CASSDPTANEKLFF.

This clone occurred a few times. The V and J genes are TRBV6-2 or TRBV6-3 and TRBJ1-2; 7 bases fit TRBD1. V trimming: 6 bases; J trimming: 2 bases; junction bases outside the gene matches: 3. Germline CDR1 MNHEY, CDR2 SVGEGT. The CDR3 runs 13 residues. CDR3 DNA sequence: TGTGCCAGCAGCAGGGACAGCAACTATGGCTACACCTTC. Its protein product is CASSRDSNYGYTF.

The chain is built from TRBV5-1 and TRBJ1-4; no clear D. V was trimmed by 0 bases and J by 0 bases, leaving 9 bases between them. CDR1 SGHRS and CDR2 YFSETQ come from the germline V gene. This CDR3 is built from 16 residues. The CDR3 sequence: CASSLDTRATNEKLFF. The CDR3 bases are TGCGCCAGCAGCTTGGATACTCGTGCAACTAATGAAAAACTGTTTTTT.

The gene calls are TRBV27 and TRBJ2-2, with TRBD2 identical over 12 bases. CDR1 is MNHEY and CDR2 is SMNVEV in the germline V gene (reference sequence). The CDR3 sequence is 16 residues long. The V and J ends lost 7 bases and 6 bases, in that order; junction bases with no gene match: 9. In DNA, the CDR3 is TGTGCCAGCATCCCACTAGCGGGGGGACTTTCCGGGGAGCTGTTTTTT. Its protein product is CASIPLAGGLSGELFF.

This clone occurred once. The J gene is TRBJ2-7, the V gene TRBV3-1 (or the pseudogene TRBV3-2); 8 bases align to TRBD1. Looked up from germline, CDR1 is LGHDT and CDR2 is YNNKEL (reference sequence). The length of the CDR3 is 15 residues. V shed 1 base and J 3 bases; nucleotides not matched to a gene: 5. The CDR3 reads CASSQVGTGFYEQYF. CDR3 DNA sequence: TGTGCCAGCAGCCAAGTTGGGACAGGATTCTACGAGCAGTACTTC.

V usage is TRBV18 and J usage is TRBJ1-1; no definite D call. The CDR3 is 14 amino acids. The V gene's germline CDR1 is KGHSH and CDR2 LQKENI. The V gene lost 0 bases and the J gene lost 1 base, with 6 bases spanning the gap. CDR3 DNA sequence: TGTGCCAGCTCACCACCCCGGGGGAACACTGAAGCTTTCTTT. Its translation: CASSPPRGNTEAFF.

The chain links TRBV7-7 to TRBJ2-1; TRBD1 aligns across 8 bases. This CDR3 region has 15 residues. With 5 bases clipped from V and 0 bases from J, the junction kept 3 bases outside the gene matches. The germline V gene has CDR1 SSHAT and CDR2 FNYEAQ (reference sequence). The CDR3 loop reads CASSPGGASYNEQFF. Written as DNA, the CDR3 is TGTGCCAGCAGCCCAGGGGGCGCCTCCTACAATGAGCAGTTCTTC.

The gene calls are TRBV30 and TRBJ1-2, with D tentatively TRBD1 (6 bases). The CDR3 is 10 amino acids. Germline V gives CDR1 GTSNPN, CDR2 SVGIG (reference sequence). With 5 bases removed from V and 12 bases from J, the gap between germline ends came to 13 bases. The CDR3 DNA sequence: TGTGCCTGGGAGCGGACAGATCACACCTTC. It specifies CAWERTDHTF. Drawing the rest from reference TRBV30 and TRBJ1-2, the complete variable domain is SQTIHQWPATLVQPVGSPLSLECTVEGTSNPNLYWYRQAAGRGLQLLFYSVGIGQISSEVPQNLSASRPQDRQFILSSKKLLLSDSGFYLCAWERTDHTFGSGTRLTVV.

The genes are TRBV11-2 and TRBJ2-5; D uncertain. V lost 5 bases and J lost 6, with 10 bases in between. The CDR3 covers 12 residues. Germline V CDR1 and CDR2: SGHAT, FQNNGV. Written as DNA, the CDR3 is TGTGCCAGCAGCCCACTTTCCCAGACCCAGTACTTC. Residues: CASSPLSQTQYF.

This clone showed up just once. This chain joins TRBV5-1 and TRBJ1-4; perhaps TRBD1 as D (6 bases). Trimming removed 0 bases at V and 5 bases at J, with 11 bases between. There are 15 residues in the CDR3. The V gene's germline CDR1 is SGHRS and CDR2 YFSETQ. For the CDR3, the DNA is TGCGCCAGCAGCTTGGCTACCCAGGGGAATGAAAAACTGTTTTTT. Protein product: CASSLATQGNEKLFF.

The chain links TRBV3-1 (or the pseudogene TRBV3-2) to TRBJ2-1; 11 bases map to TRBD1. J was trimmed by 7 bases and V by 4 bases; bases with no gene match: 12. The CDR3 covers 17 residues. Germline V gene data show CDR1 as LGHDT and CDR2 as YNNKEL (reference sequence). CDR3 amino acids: CASSLGSGQGARNEQFF. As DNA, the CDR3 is TGTGCCAGCAGCCTAGGGTCCGGACAGGGGGCGCGGAATGAGCAGTTCTTC.

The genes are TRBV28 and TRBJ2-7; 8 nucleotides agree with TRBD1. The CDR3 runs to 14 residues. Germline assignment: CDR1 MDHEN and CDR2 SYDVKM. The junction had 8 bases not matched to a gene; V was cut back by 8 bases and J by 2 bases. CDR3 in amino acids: CASRATGGPYEQYF. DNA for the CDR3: TGTGCCAGCCGGGCAACAGGGGGACCCTACGAGCAGTACTTC.

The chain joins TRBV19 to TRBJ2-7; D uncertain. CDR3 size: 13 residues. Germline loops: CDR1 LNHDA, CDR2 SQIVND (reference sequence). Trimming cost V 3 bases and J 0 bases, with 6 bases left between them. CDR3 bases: TGTGCCAGTAGTATCTCGGTCTCCTACGAGCAGTACTTC. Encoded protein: CASSISVSYEQYF.

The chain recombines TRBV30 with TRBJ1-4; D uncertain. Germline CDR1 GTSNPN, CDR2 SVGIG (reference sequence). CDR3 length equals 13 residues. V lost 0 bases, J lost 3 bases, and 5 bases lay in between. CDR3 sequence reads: CAWSVRANEKLFF. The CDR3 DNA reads TGTGCCTGGAGTGTCCGAGCTAATGAAAAACTGTTTTTT.

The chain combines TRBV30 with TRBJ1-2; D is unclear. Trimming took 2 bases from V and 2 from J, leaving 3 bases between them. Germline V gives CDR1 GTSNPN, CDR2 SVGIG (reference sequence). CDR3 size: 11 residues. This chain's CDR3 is CAWSRNYGYTF. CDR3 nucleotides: TGTGCCTGGAGTCGGAACTATGGCTACACCTTC. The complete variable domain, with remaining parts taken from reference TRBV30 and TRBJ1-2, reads SQTIHQWPATLVQPVGSPLSLECTVEGTSNPNLYWYRQAAGRGLQLLFYSVGIGQISSEVPQNLSASRPQDRQFILSSKKLLLSDSGFYLCAWSRNYGYTFGSGTRLTVV.

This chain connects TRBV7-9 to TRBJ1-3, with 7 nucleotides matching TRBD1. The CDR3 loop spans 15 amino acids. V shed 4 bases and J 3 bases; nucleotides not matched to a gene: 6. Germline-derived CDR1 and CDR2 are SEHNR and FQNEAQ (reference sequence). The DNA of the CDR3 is TGTGCCAGCAGCTATGACAGGGATAGTGGAAACACCATATATTTT. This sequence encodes CASSYDRDSGNTIYF.

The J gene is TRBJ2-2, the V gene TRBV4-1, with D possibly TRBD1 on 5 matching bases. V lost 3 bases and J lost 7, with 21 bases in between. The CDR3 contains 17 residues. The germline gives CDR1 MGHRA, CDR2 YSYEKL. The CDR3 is CASSQSPRAGPGGELFF. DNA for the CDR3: TGCGCCAGCAGCCAGAGCCCCAGGGCAGGGCCGGGCGGGGAGCTGTTTTTT.

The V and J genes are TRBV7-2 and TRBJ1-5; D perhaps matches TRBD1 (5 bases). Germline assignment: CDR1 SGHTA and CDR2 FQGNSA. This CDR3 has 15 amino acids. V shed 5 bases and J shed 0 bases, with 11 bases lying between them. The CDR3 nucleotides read TGTGCCAGCAGCGTTCAGGGCTATAGCAATCAGCCCCAGCATTTT. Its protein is CASSVQGYSNQPQHF.

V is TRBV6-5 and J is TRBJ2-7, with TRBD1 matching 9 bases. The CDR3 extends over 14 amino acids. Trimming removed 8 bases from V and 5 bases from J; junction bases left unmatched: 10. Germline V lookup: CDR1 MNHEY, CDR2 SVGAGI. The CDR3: CASPLQGAFDEQYF. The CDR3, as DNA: TGTGCCAGCCCCCTACAGGGGGCATTTGACGAGCAGTACTTC.

The chain's CDR3 is CASSPGGRGQETQYF. The CDR3 DNA is TGTGCCAGCTCACCAGGAGGGAGGGGACAAGAGACCCAGTACTTC. The V call is TRBV18, the J call TRBJ2-5; 7 positions match TRBD2. J lost 2 bases, V lost 2 bases, and 5 bases had no gene match. Germline CDR1 KGHSH, CDR2 LQKENI. This CDR3 region has 15 residues.

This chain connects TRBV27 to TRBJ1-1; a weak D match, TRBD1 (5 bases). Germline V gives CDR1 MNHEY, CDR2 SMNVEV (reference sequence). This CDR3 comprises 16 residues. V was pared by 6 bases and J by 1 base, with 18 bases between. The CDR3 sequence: CASRPAGPLGNTEAFF. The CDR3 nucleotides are TGTGCCAGCAGGCCCGCGGGGCCCTTAGGGAACACTGAAGCTTTCTTT.

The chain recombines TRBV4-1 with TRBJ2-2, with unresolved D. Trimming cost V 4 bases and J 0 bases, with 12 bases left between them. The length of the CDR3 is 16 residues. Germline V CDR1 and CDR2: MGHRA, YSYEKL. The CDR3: CASSLSPAANTGELFF. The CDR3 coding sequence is TGCGCCAGCAGCCTCAGCCCGGCGGCGAACACCGGGGAGCTGTTTTTT.

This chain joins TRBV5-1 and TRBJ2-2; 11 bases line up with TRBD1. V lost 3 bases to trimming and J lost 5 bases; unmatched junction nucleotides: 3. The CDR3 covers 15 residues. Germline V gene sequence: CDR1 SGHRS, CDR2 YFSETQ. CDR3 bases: TGCGCCAGCAGCTCCGGGACAGGGGGTACCGGGGAGCTGTTTTTT. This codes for CASSSGTGGTGELFF.

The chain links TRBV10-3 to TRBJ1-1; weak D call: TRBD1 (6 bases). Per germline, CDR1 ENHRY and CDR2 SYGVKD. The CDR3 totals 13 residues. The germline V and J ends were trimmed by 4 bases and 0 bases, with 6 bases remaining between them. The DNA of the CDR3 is TGTGCCATCAGTGCAGGGGTGAACACTGAAGCTTTCTTT. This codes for CAISAGVNTEAFF.

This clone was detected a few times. The CDR3 DNA follows: TGCGCCAGCAGCCAAGTTCTCCAGGAAATACCTTCTGGAAACACCATATATTTT. Protein product: CASSQVLQEIPSGNTIYF. The V call is TRBV4-1, the J call TRBJ1-3, with no clear D. CDR3 length equals 18 residues. CDR1 is MGHRA and CDR2 is YSYEKL in the germline V gene. Trimming shortened V by 1 base and J by 1 base, and 17 bases separated the two germline ends.

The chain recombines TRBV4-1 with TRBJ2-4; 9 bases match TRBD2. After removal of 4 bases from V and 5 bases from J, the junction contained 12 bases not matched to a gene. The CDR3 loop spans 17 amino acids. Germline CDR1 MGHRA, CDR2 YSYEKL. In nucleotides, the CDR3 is TGCGCCAGCAGCCCGTATAGCGGGGGAACCCGTCAAAACATTCAGTACTTC. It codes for CASSPYSGGTRQNIQYF.

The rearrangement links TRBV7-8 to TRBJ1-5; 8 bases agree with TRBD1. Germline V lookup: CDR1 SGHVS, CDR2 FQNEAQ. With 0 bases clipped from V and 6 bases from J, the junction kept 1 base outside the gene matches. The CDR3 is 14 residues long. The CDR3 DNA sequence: TGTGCCAGCAGCTTAGCGGACAGGGTTCAGCCCCAGCATTTT. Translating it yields CASSLADRVQPQHF.